This paragraph reports one T cell receptor (beta chain). As yet, its antigen is unknown. The sample originates from a study of beta chain features in type 1 diabetes. The wider study: Similarity in age, gender and cell yields was seen between patients and healthy donors. Findings and caveats of the study: Lower insertion and higher deletion counts appeared at VDJ junctions in type 1 diabetes patients.

The CDR3 length is 16 residues. Germline V gene lookup returns CDR1 GTSNPN and CDR2 SVGIG (reference sequence). The ends lost 3 bases at V and 6 bases at J; junction bases unmatched: 11. Expressed TCRB transcripts were sequenced, since all the RNA that had been isolated was reverse transcribed. Read counts averaged around 3.6 million for samples of naive, central memory and regulatory T cells. Libraries were prepared by immunoSEQ multiplex PCR; TCRdb keeps only in-frame clonotypes and omits some of them. The profile covers about half a million clones, with approximately 28% appearing a single time and around 0.065% taken by the ten largest.

The chain is built from TRBV30 and TRBJ2-2, with 9 nucleotides matching TRBD1. Sequenced sample: naive CD4+ T cells from blood. The source of this sequence is a man aged 18 to 30 in good health. CDR3 loop: CAWRVSGTGSSGELFF. CDR3 DNA sequence: TGTGCCTGGAGAGTTTCCGGGACAGGGTCGTCCGGGGAGCTGTTTTTT.